This T cell receptor beta chain was captured by sequencing in a study of blood T cell repertoires in COVID-19. Background on the study: Specimens from acute and convalescent COVID-19 originated in the United States, Italy and Spain. Sample material is recorded as cDNA or gDNA derived from T cells, B-cell-depleted T cells, or PBMCs.

How the authors handled the data: By means of reference gene primer amplification, nucleated cell counts were estimated. TCRdb's table, derived via immunoSEQ multiplex PCR, lists solely in-frame clones and lacks some. V and J calls and clone size are given by that table; D and trimming were obtained from the DNA. This table has hundreds of thousands of clones, approximately 80% appearing once. The TCR sequence derives from a woman aged 45 to 65 with active or convalescent COVID-19. Sequencing was performed on peripheral blood.

The CDR3 loop reads CAWSGTQREGYQETQYF. The CDR3 DNA sequence: TGTGCCTGGAGTGGAACTCAGCGGGAGGGGTACCAAGAGACCCAGTACTTC. V gene TRBV30 combines with J gene TRBJ2-5, with 10 bases matching TRBD2. The CDR3 covers 17 residues. Germline V lookup: CDR1 GTSNPN, CDR2 SVGIG (reference sequence). V trimming: 1 base; J trimming: 0 bases; junction bases outside the gene matches: 8.